Shown below are 19 T cell receptor beta chains from a single sample sequenced in a study of blood T cell repertoires in COVID-19. Libraries were prepared by immunoSEQ multiplex PCR; TCRdb keeps only in-frame clonotypes and omits some of them. The repertoire includes 400,000 or so clones, 89% of them detected once, and 1.5% to 1.7% sits in the top ten. Input material: peripheral blood. All receptors come from a middle-aged woman with COVID-19, enrolled during active disease.

The chain combines TRBV27 with TRBJ1-5, with D maybe TRBD1 (6 bases). This CDR3 contains 15 residues. V lost 5 bases, J lost 4 bases, and 15 bases lay in between. The germline gives CDR1 MNHEY, CDR2 SMNVEV (reference sequence). The CDR3 bases are TGTGCCAGCAGTGTAACAGGGTCGGGGAATCAGCCCCAGCATTTT. Protein sequence: CASSVTGSGNQPQHF.

V usage is TRBV6-5 and J usage is TRBJ1-3, with unresolved D. The germline V gene has CDR1 MNHEY and CDR2 SVGAGI. V was clipped by 5 bases and J by 3 bases, with 5 bases between them. CDR3 length: 12 amino acids. The CDR3 coding sequence is TGTGCCAGCAGTCCCAATGGAAACACCATATATTTT. This encodes CASSPNGNTIYF.

This chain connects TRBV4-2 to TRBJ1-6, with D perhaps TRBD1 (5 bases). Trimming removed 1 base from V and 7 bases from J, with 17 bases in between. This CDR3 is built from 17 residues. The germline CDR1 and CDR2 sequences are LGHNA and YNFKEQ. The CDR3: CASSQVAWGGTNSPLHF. The DNA for the CDR3 is TGTGCCAGCAGCCAAGTGGCCTGGGGGGGGACCAATTCACCCCTCCACTTT.

CDR3 in amino acids: CASSPRTLAGGTYNEQFF. CDR3 DNA: TGTGCCAGCAGCCCCCGAACTCTAGCGGGGGGGACCTACAATGAGCAGTTCTTC. The gene calls are TRBV7-9 and TRBJ2-1; 12 bases map to TRBD2. V dropped 5 bases and J dropped 2; count of bases not matched to a gene: 10. In germline, CDR1 is SEHNR, CDR2 FQNEAQ (reference sequence). This CDR3 has 18 amino acids.

This CDR3 reads CASSWGQGRGFAEAFF. The CDR3 coding sequence is TGCGCCAGCAGCTGGGGACAGGGGAGAGGTTTCGCTGAAGCTTTCTTT. The rearrangement joins TRBV5-1 to TRBJ1-1; 10 bases align to TRBD1. The CDR3 is 16 amino acids. Germline CDR1 and CDR2: SGHRS and YFSETQ. The V and J ends lost 3 bases and 6 bases, in that order; junction bases with no gene match: 11.

The chain combines TRBV2 with TRBJ1-3, with D perhaps TRBD1 (5 bases). CDR1 and CDR2 (germline): SNHLY, FYNNEI. The CDR3 is 15 residues long. Trimming took 3 bases from V and 0 from J, leaving 9 bases between them. CDR3 in amino acids: CASSDAGRSGNTIYF. The CDR3 DNA reads as TGTGCCAGCAGTGACGCGGGACGCTCTGGAAACACCATATATTTT. Full variable domain (outside the CDR3, taken from reference TRBV2 and TRBJ1-3): EPEVTQTPSHQVTQMGQEVILRCVPISNHLYFYWYRQILGQKVEFLVSFYNNEISEKSEIFDDQFSVERPDGSNFTLKIRSTKLEDSAMYFCASSDAGRSGNTIYFGEGSWLTVV.

The chain is built from TRBV27 and TRBJ2-4; D unclear. In germline, CDR1 is MNHEY, CDR2 SMNVEV (reference sequence). The length of the CDR3 is 15 residues. Trimming shortened V by 4 bases and J by 0 bases, and 10 bases separated the two germline ends. For the CDR3, the DNA is TGTGCCAGCAGTTATGGCCGTCTAGCCAAAAACATTCAGTACTTC. Its protein is CASSYGRLAKNIQYF.

The chain links TRBV23-1 to TRBJ1-1, with D possibly matching TRBD1 (5 bases). TRBV23-1 is flagged as an ORF with uncertain function. V lost 6 bases and J lost 0, with 14 bases in between. The CDR3 covers 15 residues. The CDR3 reads CASRSRGLMNTEAFF. The DNA of the CDR3 is TGCGCCAGCAGGAGTAGGGGCCTTATGAACACTGAAGCTTTCTTT.

This chain connects TRBV7-3 to TRBJ2-1; possibly TRBD2 for D (6 bases). This CDR3 region has 16 residues. Trimming took off 5 bases at V and 4 bases at J, with 18 bases between the two ends. CDR1 is SGHTA, CDR2 FQGTGA, per germline. The CDR3 sequence: CASSLLTGVGYNEQFF. CDR3 DNA: TGTGCCAGCAGCCTCCTGACGGGGGTTGGGTACAATGAGCAGTTCTTC.

The chain joins TRBV7-3 to TRBJ2-3, with D possibly TRBD2 on 7 matching bases. CDR1 and CDR2 from the germline V gene are SGHTA and FQGTGA. V lost 6 bases and J lost 5, with 21 bases in between. This CDR3 region has 16 residues. The CDR3 bases are TGTGCCAGCAGTAGGAGCATGGGGGGGCTGGGAGATACGCAGTATTTT. Its protein is CASSRSMGGLGDTQYF. The full variable domain, in which reference TRBV7-3 and TRBJ2-3 provide the parts outside the CDR3, is GAGVSQTPSNKVTEKGKYVELRCDPISGHTALYWYRQSLGQGPEFLIYFQGTGAADDSGLPNDRFFAVRPEGSVSTLKIQRTERGDSAVYLCASSRSMGGLGDTQYFGPGTRLTVL.

This clone has just a few counts. The rearrangement joins TRBV28 to TRBJ1-1; D unresolved. The germline V gene encodes CDR1 MDHEN and CDR2 SYDVKM. Trimming took 7 bases from V and 7 from J, leaving 13 bases between them. The CDR3 consists of 12 residues. Written as DNA, the CDR3 is TGTGCCAGCATCCCTCCTGCGGGTGAAGCTTTCTTT. Amino acids: CASIPPAGEAFF.

This clone was seen just once. The rearrangement uses TRBV28 and TRBJ2-1, with D possibly being TRBD1 (6 bases). V lost 5 bases to trimming and J lost 7 bases, with 12 bases between them. Germline lookup yields CDR1 MDHEN and CDR2 SYDVKM. The CDR3 totals 13 residues. The CDR3 nucleotides read TGTGCCAGCAGTCGTACAGGGTCAAATGAGCAGTTCTTC. Its protein product is CASSRTGSNEQFF.

CDR3: CASSWILAGEGTDTQYF. For the CDR3, the DNA is TGTGCCAGCAGCTGGATACTAGCGGGAGAGGGCACAGATACGCAGTATTTT. The chain is built from TRBV5-4 and TRBJ2-3; 11 positions agree with TRBD2. V trimming: 3 bases; J trimming: 1 base; junction bases outside the gene matches: 7. The CDR3 spans 17 residues. From germline, CDR1 is SGHNT and CDR2 YYREEE (reference sequence).

This chain links TRBV5-6 with TRBJ1-3; 10 bases fit TRBD1. V lost 4 bases, J lost 4 bases, and 11 bases stayed unmatched. CDR1 is SGHDT, CDR2 YYEEEE, per germline. The CDR3 runs to 17 residues. The CDR3 spells CASSASGQGRDGNTIYF. Written as DNA, the CDR3 is TGTGCCAGCAGCGCCTCGGGACAGGGGCGAGACGGAAACACCATATATTTT. The whole variable domain, remainder taken from reference TRBV5-6 and TRBJ1-3, is DAGVTQSPTHLIKTRGQQVTLRCSPKSGHDTVSWYQQALGQGPQFIFQYYEEEERQRGNFPDRFSGHQFPNYSSELNVNALLLGDSALYLCASSASGQGRDGNTIYFGEGSWLTVV.

The chain couples TRBV6-6 to TRBJ2-3; 7 nucleotides align to TRBD2. The ends lost 4 bases at V and 2 bases at J; junction bases unmatched: 6. CDR3 length: 15 amino acids. Germline CDR1 is MNHNY and CDR2 is SVGAGI (reference sequence). The CDR3 reads CASSFSSGHTDTQYF. The CDR3 nucleotides are TGTGCCAGCAGTTTTTCTAGCGGACACACAGATACGCAGTATTTT.

This chain connects TRBV28 to TRBJ1-2, with TRBD1 as a possible D gene (6 bases). This CDR3 has 15 amino acids. From germline, CDR1 is MDHEN and CDR2 SYDVKM. The V and J ends lost 7 bases and 2 bases respectively, with 17 bases between them. DNA for the CDR3: TGTGCCAGCACCGAGGCCCGGACAGTAAACTATGGCTACACCTTC. Its protein product is CASTEARTVNYGYTF.

The chain is built from TRBV18 and TRBJ1-1, with TRBD1 as a possible D gene (6 bases). The CDR3 totals 16 residues. The V end lost 5 bases, the J end lost 3 bases, and 19 bases lay between the germline ends. The V gene's germline CDR1 is KGHSH and CDR2 LQKENI. This chain's CDR3 is CASSTLQGFGDTEAFF. The CDR3 DNA follows: TGTGCCAGCTCAACTCTACAGGGATTCGGGGACACTGAAGCTTTCTTT. The whole variable domain, remainder taken from reference TRBV18 and TRBJ1-1, is NAGVMQNPRHLVRRRGQEARLRCSPMKGHSHVYWYRQLPEEGLKFMVYLQKENIIDESGMPKERFSAEFPKEGPSILRIQQVVRGDSAAYFCASSTLQGFGDTEAFFGQGTRLTVV.

This clone showed up just once. The V gene is TRBV5-1, the J gene TRBJ2-2; 11 bases fit TRBD1. V lost 4 bases to trimming and J lost 3 bases; unmatched junction nucleotides: 5. CDR1 and CDR2 from the germline V gene are SGHRS and YFSETQ. The CDR3 has 16 amino acids. CDR3 DNA: TGCGCCAGCAGCAATAAGGACAGGGGGCACACCGGGGAGCTGTTTTTT. Protein sequence: CASSNKDRGHTGELFF. Using reference TRBV5-1 and TRBJ2-2 for the parts outside the CDR3, the full variable domain is KAGVTQTPRYLIKTRGQQVTLSCSPISGHRSVSWYQQTPGQGLQFLFEYFSETQRNKGNFPGRFSGRQFSNSRSEMNVSTLELGDSALYLCASSNKDRGHTGELFFGEGSRLTVL.

V is TRBV28 and J is TRBJ2-7; 8 nucleotides line up with TRBD2. Germline lookup yields CDR1 MDHEN and CDR2 SYDVKM. CDR3 size: 14 residues. V lost 5 bases to trimming and J lost 4 bases; unmatched junction nucleotides: 7. Written as DNA, the CDR3 is TGTGCCAGCAGTCAAGCGGGAGCAACTTACGAGCAGTACTTC. Protein product: CASSQAGATYEQYF.